Below, 5 T cell receptor beta chains from the same sample are listed, as sequenced in a study of immune heterogeneity within non-small cell lung tumors. It was with 32 V and 13 J primers that multiplex PCR amplified TCR beta CDR3. MiXCR was run by TCRdb on the multiplex PCR reads, yielding one entry per CDR3 protein. The table includes around 19,000 distinct CDR3 sequences, less than 35% detected once. Bulk tumor genomic DNA (600 ng per sample) served as template. Taken during surgery, several biopsies per primary tumor were spaced as far apart as possible within the tumor mass. The study enrolled patients with untreated, newly diagnosed non-small cell lung cancer who underwent curative surgery. Sequenced material: lung tumor tissue. Receptors were obtained from a man aged 40-49 years with non-small cell lung cancer.

Points on this clonotype: The junction differs from germline at one of its ends, possibly a read error. The chain links TRBV18 to TRBJ2-6; either TRBD1 or TRBD2 may supply D (6 bases each). The CDR3 contains 16 residues. The germline V gene encodes CDR1 KGHSH and CDR2 LQKENI. In DNA form, the CDR3 reads TGTGCCAGCTCACGGGTGCAGGCTTCGGGGGCCAACGTCCTGGCTTTC. It encodes CASSRVQASGANVLAF.

This clonotype has just a few counts. The chain combines TRBV25-1 with TRBJ1-4; TRBD1 agrees at 9 bases. After removal of 4 bases from V and 11 bases from J, the junction contained 8 bases not matched to a gene. This CDR3 has 14 residues. The V gene's germline CDR1 is MGHDK and CDR2 SYGVNS. The CDR3 reads CASSGWDRDGKLFF. The CDR3 region has the DNA TGTGCCAGCAGTGGTTGGGACAGGGACGGCAAACTGTTTTTT.

This clonotype was observed a few times. One end of the junction is discordant with germline, which a read error may explain. The chain employs TRBV11-3 and TRBJ2-7, with unresolved D. Germline-derived CDR1 and CDR2 are SGHNT and YENEEA. This CDR3 contains 13 residues. The CDR3 loop reads CAGSSDGSYEQYF. The CDR3 DNA reads TGTGCCGGCAGCTCGGACGGGTCCTACGAGCAGTACTTC.

This clonotype has at least ten counts. CDR3 bases: TGTGCCAGCAGTGAAATGAGCAGGGGTGGAACTGAAGCTTTCTTT. Encoded protein: CASSEMSRGGTEAFF. The chain is built from TRBV6-1 and TRBJ1-1; D is possibly TRBD1 (6 bases). CDR1 is MNHNS, CDR2 SASEGT, per germline. The CDR3 spans 15 residues. Trimming cost V 2 bases and J 5 bases, with 15 bases left between them.

The J gene is TRBJ2-7, the V gene TRBV5-1; 7 nucleotides agree with TRBD2. The germline CDR1 and CDR2 sequences are SGHRS and YFSETQ. The J segment lost 1 base and the V segment lost 4 bases, leaving 8 bases of the junction unmatched. This CDR3 contains 15 residues. CDR3 amino acids: CASSPGGGGSYEQYF. Here the CDR3 DNA reads TGCGCCAGCAGCCCCGGTGGGGGGGGTTCCTACGAGCAGTACTTC.